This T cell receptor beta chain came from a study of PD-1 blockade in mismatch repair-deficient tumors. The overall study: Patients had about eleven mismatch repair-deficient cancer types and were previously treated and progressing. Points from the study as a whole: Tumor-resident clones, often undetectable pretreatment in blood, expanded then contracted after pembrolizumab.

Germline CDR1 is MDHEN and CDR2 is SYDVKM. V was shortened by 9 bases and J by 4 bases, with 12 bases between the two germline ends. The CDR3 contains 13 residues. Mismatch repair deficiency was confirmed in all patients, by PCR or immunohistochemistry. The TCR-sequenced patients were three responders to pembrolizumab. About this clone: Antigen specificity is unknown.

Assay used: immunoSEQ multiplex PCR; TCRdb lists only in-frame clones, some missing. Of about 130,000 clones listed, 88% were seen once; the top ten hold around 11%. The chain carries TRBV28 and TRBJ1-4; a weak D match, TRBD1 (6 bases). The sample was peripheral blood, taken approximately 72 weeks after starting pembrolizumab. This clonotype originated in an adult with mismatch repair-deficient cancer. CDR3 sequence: CASSRGVNEKLFF. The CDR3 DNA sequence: TGTGCCAGTAGCAGGGGTGTTAATGAAAAACTGTTTTTT.